The 7 T cell receptor beta chains reported below all come from one sample, sequenced in a study of HIV-infected patients and healthy controls. Whole blood was used without fractionation, so all unsorted peripheral T cells were included. Approximately 510 ng RNA was reverse transcribed with alpha and beta constant-region primers. Using multiplexing indices, alpha and beta chain libraries were generated apart by chain-specific third strand synthesis. From the 5' RACE reads, TCRdb called clonotypes with MiXCR, one entry per CDR3 protein. The table includes about 15,000 distinct CDR3 sequences, about 5% detected once. The sequencing sample was made of blood. The receptors come from an adult in good health.

This clonotype is deemed medium-sized. The CDR3 loop is CASTLGEGDTEAFF. The CDR3 bases are TGTGCCAGCACGTTGGGGGAAGGGGACACTGAAGCTTTCTTT. J is TRBJ1-1 and V is TRBV6-1; a possible D gene is TRBD1 (5 bases). CDR1 MNHNS and CDR2 SASEGT come from the germline V gene. The CDR3 length is 14 residues. The V end was cut by 7 bases, the J end by 3 bases, with 15 bases between.

This clonotype was seen many times. V usage is TRBV20-1 and J usage is TRBJ1-1; no firm D call. V lost 0 bases, J lost 8 bases, and 10 bases lay in between. The length of the CDR3 is 12 residues. In germline, CDR1 is DFQATT, CDR2 SNEGSKA (reference sequence). This CDR3 reads CSARDRTEEAFF. CDR3 in DNA: TGCAGTGCTAGAGATCGAACGGAAGAAGCTTTCTTT.

On this clonotype: A read error may be the cause here, since a much bigger clone is one base away. The genes are TRBV19 and TRBJ1-5; 9 bases match TRBD1. The germline V gene encodes CDR1 LNHDA and CDR2 SQIVND (reference sequence). This CDR3 contains 17 residues. Written as DNA, the CDR3 is TGTGCCGGTAGTACCACCTTCGGGACAGGGAGCAATCAGCCCCAGCATTTT. Amino acid sequence: CAGSTTFGTGSNQPQHF.

V gene TRBV7-2 combines with J gene TRBJ1-5; 8 nucleotides match TRBD1. This CDR3 comprises 19 residues. Trimming took 1 base from V and 0 from J; bases not matched to a gene: 11. From germline, CDR1 is SGHTA and CDR2 FQGNSA. CDR3 sequence (DNA): TGTGCCAGCAGCTTAGTTTCAGGACAGGGCCTCTATAGCAATCAGCCCCAGCATTTT. It is translated as CASSLVSGQGLYSNQPQHF.

This clonotype was picked up many times. This chain joins TRBV7-2 and TRBJ2-3; D is undetermined. This CDR3 comprises 12 residues. Germline lookup yields CDR1 SGHTA and CDR2 FQGNSA. V lost 5 bases and J lost 7, with 10 bases in between. The chain's CDR3 is CASSMTIYTQYF. CDR3 nucleotide sequence: TGTGCCAGCAGCATGACAATTTATACGCAGTATTTT.

Many counts were recorded for this clonotype. The V gene is TRBV4-2, the J gene TRBJ2-1, with TRBD2 matching over 8 bases. CDR3 length equals 15 residues. The ends lost 3 bases at V and 4 bases at J; junction bases unmatched: 5. CDR1 LGHNA and CDR2 YNFKEQ come from the germline V gene. The CDR3 DNA reads TGTGCCAGCAGCCAGAGCGGGGGACCATACAATGAGCAGTTCTTC. This gives the protein CASSQSGGPYNEQFF.

This clonotype has ten or more counts. The J gene is TRBJ1-1, the V gene TRBV7-2; possible D gene TRBD1, 6 bases. The ends were cut back, 0 bases at V and 0 bases at J, with 8 bases in the middle. Germline-derived CDR1 and CDR2 are SGHTA and FQGNSA. The CDR3 has 15 amino acids. CDR3 residues: CASSLAGGMNTEAFF. CDR3 nucleotide sequence: TGTGCCAGCAGCTTAGCTGGGGGCATGAACACTGAAGCTTTCTTT. Based on the CDR3 plus reference TRBV7-2 and TRBJ1-1, the full variable domain is GAGVSQSPSNKVTEKGKDVELRCDPISGHTALYWYRQSLGQGLEFLIYFQGNSAPDKSGLPSDRFSAERTGGSVSTLTIQRTQQEDSAVYLCASSLAGGMNTEAFFGQGTRLTVV.